This T cell receptor (beta chain) was retrieved from a study of fetal regulatory T cell absence and autoimmunity. The study, taken as a whole, reports: In IPEX, the enrichment was taken to support antigen-driven autoimmunity before birth.

Worth noting for this clone: Its target is not known. At one end the junction does not follow the germline gene, possibly because of a read error.

Libraries were prepared by immunoSEQ multiplex PCR; TCRdb keeps only in-frame clonotypes and omits some of them. The sample lists about 95,000 clones, about three quarters seen once, with just under 2% in the top ten. The germline CDR1 and CDR2 sequences are SGHDT and YYEEEE. This CDR3 has 12 amino acids. The TCR was taken from a male donor with IPEX syndrome. The chain recombines TRBV5-6 with TRBJ2-3; no reliable D call. What was sequenced was pancreas tissue. The CDR3: CASSLDRDTQYF. CDR3 DNA: TGTGCCAGCAGTTTGGACCGGGATACGCAGTATTTT.